This T cell receptor beta chain was recorded in a study of blood T cell repertoires in COVID-19. This clone was found once. All enrollees were about 18 to 95 years old and from under 25 US areas. Cohorts were determined from participant-reported clinical history. The ends lost 3 bases at V and 6 bases at J; junction bases unmatched: 15. Looked up from germline, CDR1 is MRHNA and CDR2 is SNTAGT. The length of the CDR3 is 17 residues. Sequencing used immunoSEQ multiplex PCR; TCRdb keeps in-frame clones, though not all of them. The table shows around 240,000 clones, with roughly nine tenths occurring only once.

This clonotype originated in a human donor in a cohort exposed to, infected with or recovered from COVID-19 (not recorded which). The donor label of this sample is uncertain. This chain connects TRBV6-4 to TRBJ1-2, with 8 bases lining up with TRBD1. Sequenced material: PBMCs or T cells enriched from blood (not recorded which). CDR3 residues: CASSEWFLQGAPDGYTF. The CDR3 bases are TGTGCCAGCAGTGAGTGGTTTTTGCAGGGGGCGCCGGATGGCTACACCTTC.